This TCR beta chain is drawn from a study of T cell changes during pregnancy in multiple sclerosis. Profiling relied on immunoSEQ multiplex PCR, and the TCRdb table lists in-frame clones only, not all of them. Of about 18,000 clones listed, 85% to 90% are singletons. V was trimmed by 3 bases and J by 4 bases, leaving 18 bases between them. CDR1 is KGHSH and CDR2 is LQKENI in the germline V gene. The CDR3 loop spans 16 amino acids. The TCR was taken from a female donor with multiple sclerosis, enrolled in a pregnancy study. Material: CD8+ T cells from peripheral blood mononuclear cells, obtained after pregnancy. This chain joins TRBV18 and TRBJ1-1; a weak D match, TRBD1 (6 bases). CDR3 nucleotide sequence: TGTGCCAGCTCACCTTCGGGATGGGGGGGCGGCACTGAAGCTTTCTTT. Translation gives CASSPSGWGGGTEAFF.